Listed here are 8 T cell receptor beta chains from one sample, sequenced in a study of graft-versus-host responses after intestinal transplantation. Only in-frame clones appear in the TCRdb table, and some are missing; sequencing was by immunoSEQ multiplex PCR. Of 84,000 or so clones listed, 90% to 95% are singletons. For these receptors, no antigen is known. Source: unstimulated CD8+ T cells sorted from spleen or lymph node cells, taken before transplant. The receptors here all came from a human donor who was the organ donor for an intestinal transplant.

The chain joins TRBV6-5 to TRBJ2-1; the match to TRBD2 covers 11 bases. The trim removed 8 bases at V and 8 bases at J, leaving 8 bases unmatched. From germline, CDR1 is MNHEY and CDR2 SVGAGI. The CDR3 runs to 14 residues. CDR3 protein: CASGRLAGIDEQFF. The DNA for the CDR3 is TGTGCCAGCGGCAGACTAGCGGGGATCGATGAGCAGTTCTTC.

The V gene is TRBV5-6, the J gene TRBJ1-1; D possibly corresponds to TRBD1 (6 bases). Trimming took off 2 bases at V and 11 bases at J, with 13 bases between the two ends. The CDR3 is made up of 12 amino acids. Germline V gene sequence: CDR1 SGHDT, CDR2 YYEEEE. CDR3 region: CASSLQGAEAFF. The CDR3 bases are TGTGCCAGCAGCTTACAGGGCGCCGAGGCTTTCTTT.

The table lists this clone with a count of one. CDR3 sequence: CASGSPQGKVAFF. The CDR3 DNA follows: TGTGCTAGTGGTTCTCCGCAGGGAAAGGTGGCGTTCTTC. V is TRBV12-5 and J is TRBJ2-1; the D gene is possibly TRBD1 (5 bases). Trimming stripped 4 bases from V and 15 bases from J, with 19 bases between. The CDR3 is 13 amino acids. Germline lookup yields CDR1 LGHNT and CDR2 FRNRAP.

This chain links TRBV7-8 with TRBJ2-7, with D uncertain. The V gene's germline CDR1 is SGHVS and CDR2 FQNEAQ. The CDR3 length is 16 residues. The V gene lost 5 bases and the J gene lost 0 bases, with 17 bases spanning the gap. The CDR3 spells CASSPRARKISYEQYF. The CDR3, as DNA: TGTGCCAGCAGCCCCCGCGCCAGGAAAATCTCCTACGAGCAGTACTTC.

This chain links TRBV6-6 with TRBJ2-5; weak D call: TRBD2 (5 bases). The end of the DNA aligns better with TRBJ2-7, so the J call may be wrong. This CDR3 has 15 residues. Germline values: CDR1 MNHNY, CDR2 SVGAGI (reference sequence). The CDR3 protein is CASSYSKRGSYEQYF. Written as DNA, the CDR3 is TGTGCCAGCAGTTACTCGAAACGTGGGAGCTACGAGCAGTACTTC.

In the case of this clone: A read error may account for a junction end that differs from germline. This chain connects TRBV7-2 to TRBJ2-7, with 7 nucleotides matching TRBD2. CDR3 size: 16 residues. Looked up from germline, CDR1 is SGHTA and CDR2 is FQGNSA. CDR3: CASSPTNLTSSHEQYF. In DNA, the CDR3 is TGTGCCAGCAGCCCCACGAACTTGACTAGCTCCCACGAGCAGTACTTC.

The V gene is TRBV29-1, the J gene TRBJ1-2; D call uncertain. Per the germline V gene, CDR1 is SQVTM and CDR2 is ANQGSEA. With 4 bases removed from V and 4 bases from J, the gap between germline ends came to 10 bases. This CDR3 has 12 amino acids. The CDR3 region has the DNA TGCAGCGTTGTTGGGGAGCCCTATGGCTACACCTTC. Its protein is CSVVGEPYGYTF.

The chain combines TRBV5-6 with TRBJ2-1; 7 positions match TRBD1. V gave up 1 base and J gave up 5 bases; unmatched junction bases: 6. Germline V gene data show CDR1 as SGHDT and CDR2 as YYEEEE. There are 15 residues in the CDR3. CDR3 residues: CASSLWAGGDNEQFF. CDR3 coding DNA: TGTGCCAGCAGCTTGTGGGCAGGGGGTGACAATGAGCAGTTCTTC.